What follows describes a single TCR beta chain. After thawing and overnight rest, PBMC were stained with GMM-loaded CD1B tetramer, viability dye and anti-CD3 for sorting. The lipid loaded on the CD1B tetramers was C32 glucose monomycolate from Rhodococcus equi. Before cryopreservation, the sorted PBMC lost their CD14-expressing monocytes. Each donor contributed 80,000 to 100,000 sorted tetramer-negative cells. This sample was taken from a study of T cells in tuberculosis. As for the study in general: CD1B tetramers identified T cells specific for mycobacterial lipid GMM.

The germline V gene encodes CDR1 MRHNA and CDR2 SNTAGT. This CDR3 comprises 14 residues. J was trimmed by 4 bases and V by 0 bases; bases with no gene match: 1. TCRdb keeps only in-frame clones here, not all; method: immunoSEQ multiplex PCR. Among around 60,000 clones, about 86% were seen once, and the ten largest hold around 13%. Sequences were obtained from CD1b-GMM tetramer-negative cells sorted from PBMCs. The rearrangement uses TRBV6-4 and TRBJ2-3; 7 nucleotides line up with TRBD2. The TCR originated in an adult woman with latent tuberculosis. The chain's CDR3 is CASSDSRGADTQYF. The DNA for the CDR3 is TGTGCCAGCAGTGACTCACGGGGGGCAGATACGCAGTATTTT.